This T cell receptor (beta chain) appears in the sequencing data of a study of OX40 agonist ivuxolimab in advanced cancers. Study context: Prior checkpoint blockade (anti-PD-1, anti-PD-L1 or anti-CTLA-4) was permitted; approximately 41% had it.

Study-level findings and limits: Averaged across samples, CD8+ T cells carried more expanded clones than CD4+ did. Dose levels from 0.1 to 3.0 mg/kg saw CD4+ and CD8+ blood T cells expand clonally by week 6.

Blood samples were obtained at baseline, cycle 4 day 1, and cycle 7 day 1. CDR1 is SEHNR, CDR2 FQNEAQ, per germline (reference sequence). V lost 1 base and J lost 0, with 7 bases in between. CDR3 size: 15 residues. In regard to this clone: The antigen is not known.

Repertoires were generated with immunoSEQ multiplex PCR, while TCRdb's copy carries only in-frame clones and drops some. Of tens of thousands of clones listed, 85% are singletons. Sample: CD4+ or CD8+ T cells sorted from blood, taken in a trial of the OX40 agonist ivuxolimab. The clonotype comes from an adult with an advanced solid tumor such as melanoma, head and neck, liver or kidney cancer. This rearrangement joins TRBV7-9 to TRBJ2-1, with D unresolved. The CDR3 reads CASSLVPNSYNEQFF. As DNA, the CDR3 is TGTGCCAGCAGCTTAGTTCCTAACTCCTACAATGAGCAGTTCTTC.